This TCR beta chain derives from a study of T-cell memory formation after mild COVID-19. For the study at large: The two donors had largely donor-specific TCR clusters.

TCRdb used MiXCR to reprocess the 5' RACE reads, holding one entry per CDR3 protein. Of some 190,000 distinct CDR3 sequences listed, 15% to 20% were seen once; the top ten hold 2% to 3%. The germline V and J ends were trimmed by 2 bases and 10 bases, with 6 bases remaining between them. Germline assignment: CDR1 SEHNR and CDR2 FQNEAQ (reference sequence). This CDR3 region has 12 residues. Study-wide points: Day 15 to 85 contracting clones showed balanced CD4/CD8; later expanders leaned CD4+.

With regard to this clonotype: Its antigen is as yet unknown.

This TCR was sampled from an adult woman who had mild COVID-19 (a few samples of this study predate the infection). Cell type and time point are not known. The chain carries TRBV7-9 and TRBJ1-6; D not resolved. Sequenced sample: PBMCs or a T cell subset sorted from them (not recorded which). CDR3 residues: CASSLLQSPLHF. The CDR3 coding sequence is TGTGCCAGCAGCTTACTCCAATCACCCCTCCACTTT.